This T cell receptor (beta chain) was sequenced during a study of beta chain features in type 1 diabetes. cDNA synthesis used the whole RNA isolate, giving expressed TCRB sequences. Generated by immunoSEQ multiplex PCR, the TCRdb table keeps only in-frame clones and is missing some. The profile covers roughly 150,000 clones, with around 9% appearing a single time and around 0.64% taken by the ten largest. Comments on this clone: Its antigen is not known.

V shed 6 bases and J 6 bases; nucleotides not matched to a gene: 5. Germline CDR1 reads MDHEN; CDR2 reads SYDVKM. CDR3 length: 14 amino acids. Study results and caveats: Shorter TCRB CDR3s, moderately but significantly so, were found in Type 1 diabetes patients in all four CD4+ subsets. Compared with healthy donors, patients appeared to share more similar naive, central memory and regulatory TCRB repertoires. Whether TCRB rearrangement is influenced by HLA type was left unresolved in this analysis.

The purity of all sorted populations exceeded 98%. This TCR came from a woman aged 25-40 years with type 1 diabetes. This rearrangement joins TRBV28 to TRBJ2-3; the match to TRBD2 covers 11 bases. The material sequenced was central memory CD4+ T cells from blood. The CDR3 is CASSTSGSPDTQYF. The DNA of the CDR3 is TGTGCCAGCAGCACTAGCGGGAGTCCCGATACGCAGTATTTT.